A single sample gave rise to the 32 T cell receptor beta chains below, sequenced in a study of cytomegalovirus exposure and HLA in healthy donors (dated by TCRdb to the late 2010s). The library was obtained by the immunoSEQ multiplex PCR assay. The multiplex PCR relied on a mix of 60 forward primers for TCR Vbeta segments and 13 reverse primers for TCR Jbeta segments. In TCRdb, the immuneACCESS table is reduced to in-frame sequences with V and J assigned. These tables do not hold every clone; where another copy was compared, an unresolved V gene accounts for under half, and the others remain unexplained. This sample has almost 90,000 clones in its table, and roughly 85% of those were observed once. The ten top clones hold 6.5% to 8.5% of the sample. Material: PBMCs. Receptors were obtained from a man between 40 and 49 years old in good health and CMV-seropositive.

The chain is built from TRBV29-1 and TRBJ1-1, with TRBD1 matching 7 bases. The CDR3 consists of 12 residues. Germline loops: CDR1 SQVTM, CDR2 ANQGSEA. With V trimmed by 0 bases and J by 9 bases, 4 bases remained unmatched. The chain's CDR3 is CSVEDPGGKAFF. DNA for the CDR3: TGCAGCGTTGAAGATCCAGGGGGGAAAGCTTTCTTT.

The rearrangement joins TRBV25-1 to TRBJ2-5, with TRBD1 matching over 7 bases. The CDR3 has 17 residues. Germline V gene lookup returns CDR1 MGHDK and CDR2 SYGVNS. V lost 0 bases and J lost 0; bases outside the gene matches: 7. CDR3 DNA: TGTGCCAGCAGTGAATACACCGGGACAGCGTACCAAGAGACCCAGTACTTC. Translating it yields CASSEYTGTAYQETQYF.

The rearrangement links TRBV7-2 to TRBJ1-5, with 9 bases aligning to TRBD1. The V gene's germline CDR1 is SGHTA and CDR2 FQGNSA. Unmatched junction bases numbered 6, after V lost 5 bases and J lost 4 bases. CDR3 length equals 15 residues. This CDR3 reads CASSLDRGRNQPQHF. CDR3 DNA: TGTGCCAGCAGCCTAGACAGGGGGAGAAATCAGCCCCAGCATTTT.

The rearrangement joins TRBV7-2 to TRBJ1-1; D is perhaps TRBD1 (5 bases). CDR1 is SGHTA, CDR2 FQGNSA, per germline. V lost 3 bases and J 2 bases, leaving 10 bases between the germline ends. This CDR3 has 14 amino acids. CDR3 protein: CASSLLQANTEAFF. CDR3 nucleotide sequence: TGTGCCAGCAGCTTGCTACAGGCCAACACTGAAGCTTTCTTT.

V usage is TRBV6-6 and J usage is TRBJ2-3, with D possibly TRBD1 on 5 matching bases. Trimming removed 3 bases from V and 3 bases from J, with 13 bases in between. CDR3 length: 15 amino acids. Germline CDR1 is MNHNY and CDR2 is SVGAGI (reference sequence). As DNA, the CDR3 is TGTGCCAGCAGTTATTTGCAGGGCCGGACAGATACGCAGTATTTT. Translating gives CASSYLQGRTDTQYF.

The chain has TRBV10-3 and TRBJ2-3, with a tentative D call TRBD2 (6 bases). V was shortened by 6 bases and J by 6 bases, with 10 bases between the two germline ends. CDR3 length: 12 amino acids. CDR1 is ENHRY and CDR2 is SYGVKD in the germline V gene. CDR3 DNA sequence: TGTGCCATCAGCCTAGCGATGGATACGCAGTATTTT. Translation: CAISLAMDTQYF.

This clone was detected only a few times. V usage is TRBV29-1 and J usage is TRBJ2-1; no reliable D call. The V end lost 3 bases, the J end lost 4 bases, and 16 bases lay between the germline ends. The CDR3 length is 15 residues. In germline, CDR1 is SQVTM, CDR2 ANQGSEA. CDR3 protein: CSVEPPTGGYNEQFF. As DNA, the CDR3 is TGCAGCGTTGAGCCTCCCACGGGTGGGTACAATGAGCAGTTCTTC.

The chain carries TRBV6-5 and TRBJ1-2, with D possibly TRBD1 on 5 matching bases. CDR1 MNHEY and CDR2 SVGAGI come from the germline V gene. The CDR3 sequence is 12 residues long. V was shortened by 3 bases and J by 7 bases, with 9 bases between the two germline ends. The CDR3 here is CASSYKGLGYTF. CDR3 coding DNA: TGTGCCAGCAGTTATAAGGGGCTTGGCTACACCTTC.

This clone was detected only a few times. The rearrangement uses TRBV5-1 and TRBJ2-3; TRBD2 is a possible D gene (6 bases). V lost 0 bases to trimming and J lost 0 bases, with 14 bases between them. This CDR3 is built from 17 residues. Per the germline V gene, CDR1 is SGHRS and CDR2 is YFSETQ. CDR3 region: CASSLGAGGRSTDTQYF. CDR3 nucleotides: TGCGCCAGCAGCTTGGGGGCCGGGGGACGAAGCACAGATACGCAGTATTTT.

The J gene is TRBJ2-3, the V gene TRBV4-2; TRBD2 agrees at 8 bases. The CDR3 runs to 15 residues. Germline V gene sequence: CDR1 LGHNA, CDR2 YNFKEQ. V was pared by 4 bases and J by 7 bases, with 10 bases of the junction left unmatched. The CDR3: CASSPLAGRVNTQYF. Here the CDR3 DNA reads TGTGCCAGCAGCCCCTTAGCGGGAAGGGTGAATACGCAGTATTTT.

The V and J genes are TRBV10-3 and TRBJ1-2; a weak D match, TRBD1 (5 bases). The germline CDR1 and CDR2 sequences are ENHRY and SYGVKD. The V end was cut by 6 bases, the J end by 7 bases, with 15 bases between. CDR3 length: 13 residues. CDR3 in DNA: TGTGCCATCAGATTACAGGAACGGAGTGGCTACACCTTC. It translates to CAIRLQERSGYTF.

The CDR3 here is CASSSTSGGTDTQYF. As DNA, the CDR3 is TGTGCCAGCAGCTCGACTAGCGGGGGAACAGATACGCAGTATTTT. This chain joins TRBV5-4 and TRBJ2-3; TRBD2 matches 12 bases. The V gene end was trimmed by 3 bases and the J gene end by 3 bases; junction bases not matched to a gene: 2. Germline loops: CDR1 SGHNT, CDR2 YYREEE (reference sequence). CDR3 length: 15 amino acids.

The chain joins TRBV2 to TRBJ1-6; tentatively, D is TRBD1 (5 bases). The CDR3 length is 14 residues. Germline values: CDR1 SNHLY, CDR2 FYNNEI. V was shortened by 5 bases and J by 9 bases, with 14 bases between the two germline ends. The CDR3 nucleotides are TGTGCCAGCAGTCAGGAGGGCGGGGGTTCACCCCTCCACTTT. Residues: CASSQEGGGSPLHF.

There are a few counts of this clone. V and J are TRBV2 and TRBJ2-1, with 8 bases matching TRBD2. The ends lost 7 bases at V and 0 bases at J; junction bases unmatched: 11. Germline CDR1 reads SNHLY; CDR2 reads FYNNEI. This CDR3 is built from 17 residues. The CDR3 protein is CASKGLAGPGSYNEQFF. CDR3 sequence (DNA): TGTGCCAGCAAGGGGCTAGCGGGCCCCGGCTCCTACAATGAGCAGTTCTTC.

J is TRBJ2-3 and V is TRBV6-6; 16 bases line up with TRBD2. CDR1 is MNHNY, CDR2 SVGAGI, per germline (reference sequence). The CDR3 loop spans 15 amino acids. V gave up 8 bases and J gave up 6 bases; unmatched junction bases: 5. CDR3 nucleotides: TGTGCCAGCGCCGGGGGACTAGCGGGAGGGGATACGCAGTATTTT. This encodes CASAGGLAGGDTQYF.

The CDR3 is CASSQGPRGTEAFF. The CDR3 DNA reads as TGCGCCAGCAGCCAAGGCCCGAGGGGGACTGAAGCTTTCTTT. The chain joins TRBV4-1 to TRBJ1-1; maybe TRBD1 (6 bases). CDR1 and CDR2 from the germline V gene are MGHRA and YSYEKL. V was shortened by 1 base and J by 5 bases, with 11 bases between the two germline ends. The CDR3 contains 14 residues.

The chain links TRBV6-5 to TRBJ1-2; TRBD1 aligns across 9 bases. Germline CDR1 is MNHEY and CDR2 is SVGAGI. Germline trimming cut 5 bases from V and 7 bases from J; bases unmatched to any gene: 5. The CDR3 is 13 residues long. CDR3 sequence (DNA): TGTGCCAGCAGTCGGACAGGGGAGTTTGGCTACACCTTC. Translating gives CASSRTGEFGYTF.

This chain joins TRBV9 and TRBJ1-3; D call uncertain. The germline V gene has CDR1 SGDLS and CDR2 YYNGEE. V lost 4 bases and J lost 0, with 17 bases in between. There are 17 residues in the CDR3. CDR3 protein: CASSPSEGLGSGNTIYF. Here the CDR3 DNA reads TGTGCCAGCAGCCCTAGCGAGGGTCTCGGCTCTGGAAACACCATATATTTT.

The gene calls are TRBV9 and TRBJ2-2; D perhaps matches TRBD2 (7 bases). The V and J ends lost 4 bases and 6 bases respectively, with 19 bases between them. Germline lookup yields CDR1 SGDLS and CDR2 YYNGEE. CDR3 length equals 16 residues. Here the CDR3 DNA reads TGTGCCAGCAGCCCGCGGGGGCGGGAGAGCGCCGGGGAGCTGTTTTTT. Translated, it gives CASSPRGRESAGELFF.

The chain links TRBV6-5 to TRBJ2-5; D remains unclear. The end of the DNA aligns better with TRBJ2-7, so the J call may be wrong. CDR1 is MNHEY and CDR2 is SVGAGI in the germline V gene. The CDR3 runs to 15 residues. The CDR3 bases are TGTGCCAGCGCCTCCCGCCCTACTAACTCCTACGAGCAGTACTTC. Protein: CASASRPTNSYEQYF.

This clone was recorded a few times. CDR3 DNA: TGTGCTAGTGGTTTGACAGGTAACACTGAAGCTTTCTTT. Protein product: CASGLTGNTEAFF. The V gene is TRBV12-5, the J gene TRBJ1-1, with D perhaps matching TRBD1 (5 bases). In germline, CDR1 is LGHNT, CDR2 FRNRAP. Trimming took off 2 bases at V and 2 bases at J, with 6 bases between the two ends. There are 13 residues in the CDR3.

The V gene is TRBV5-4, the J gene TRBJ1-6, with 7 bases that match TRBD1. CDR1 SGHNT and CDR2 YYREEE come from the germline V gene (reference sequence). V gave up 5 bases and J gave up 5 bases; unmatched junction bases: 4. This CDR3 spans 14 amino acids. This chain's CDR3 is CASRRDRDNSPLHF. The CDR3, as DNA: TGTGCCAGCAGGAGAGACAGGGATAATTCACCCCTCCACTTT.

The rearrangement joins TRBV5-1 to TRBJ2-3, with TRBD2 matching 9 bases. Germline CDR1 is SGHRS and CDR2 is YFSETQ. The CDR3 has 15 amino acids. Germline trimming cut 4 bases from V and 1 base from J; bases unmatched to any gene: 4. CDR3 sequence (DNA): TGCGCCAGCAGCCTTAGCGGGGGTGGCACAGATACGCAGTATTTT. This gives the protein CASSLSGGGTDTQYF.

CDR3 bases: TGTGCCATCAGTCGACAGGGGGAGAACCAAGAGACCCAGTACTTC. Translated: CAISRQGENQETQYF. This chain joins TRBV10-3 and TRBJ2-5, with 9 positions matching TRBD1. Germline V CDR1 and CDR2: ENHRY, SYGVKD. This CDR3 has 15 residues. Trimming removed 5 bases from V and 0 bases from J; junction bases left unmatched: 4.

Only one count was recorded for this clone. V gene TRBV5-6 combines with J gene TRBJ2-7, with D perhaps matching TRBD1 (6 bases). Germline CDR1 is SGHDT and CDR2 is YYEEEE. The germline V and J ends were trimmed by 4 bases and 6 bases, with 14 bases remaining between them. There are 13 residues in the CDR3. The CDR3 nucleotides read TGTGCCAGCAGCGCATACGACAGGTTCGAGCAGTACTTC. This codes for CASSAYDRFEQYF.

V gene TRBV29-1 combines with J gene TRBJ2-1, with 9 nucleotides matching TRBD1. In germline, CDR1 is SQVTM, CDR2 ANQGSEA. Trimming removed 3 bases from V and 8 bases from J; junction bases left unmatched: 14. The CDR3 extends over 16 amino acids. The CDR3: CSVDNPQGAVGDEQFF. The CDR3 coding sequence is TGCAGCGTTGATAATCCACAGGGGGCGGTGGGCGATGAGCAGTTCTTC.

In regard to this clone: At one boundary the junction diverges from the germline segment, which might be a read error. The CDR3 sequence is CSSSSRASGQQTQYF. The CDR3 region has the DNA TGTTCCAGCAGCTCGCGTGCTAGCGGCCAGCAGACCCAGTACTTC. The rearrangement uses TRBV7-9 and TRBJ2-5; TRBD2 agrees at 7 bases. This CDR3 contains 15 residues. Germline lookup yields CDR1 SEHNR and CDR2 FQNEAQ (reference sequence).

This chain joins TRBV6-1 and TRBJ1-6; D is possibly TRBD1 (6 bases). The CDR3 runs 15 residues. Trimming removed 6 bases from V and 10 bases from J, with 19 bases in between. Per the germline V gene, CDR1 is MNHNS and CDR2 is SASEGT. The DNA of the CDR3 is TGTGCCAGCAGCCGAAAGGGACACGGGGAATCACCCCTCCACTTT. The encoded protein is CASSRKGHGESPLHF.

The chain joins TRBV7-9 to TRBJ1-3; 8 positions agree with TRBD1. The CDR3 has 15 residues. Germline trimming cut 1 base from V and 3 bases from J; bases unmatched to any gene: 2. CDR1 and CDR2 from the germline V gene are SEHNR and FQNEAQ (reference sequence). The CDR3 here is CASSLVQGDGNTIYF. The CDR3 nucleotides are TGTGCCAGCAGCTTAGTACAGGGGGATGGAAACACCATATATTTT. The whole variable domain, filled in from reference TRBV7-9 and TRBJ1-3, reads DTGVSQNPRHKITKRGQNVTFRCDPISEHNRLYWYRQTLGQGPEFLTYFQNEAQLEKSRLLSDRFSAERPKGSFSTLEIQRTEQGDSAMYLCASSLVQGDGNTIYFGEGSWLTVV.

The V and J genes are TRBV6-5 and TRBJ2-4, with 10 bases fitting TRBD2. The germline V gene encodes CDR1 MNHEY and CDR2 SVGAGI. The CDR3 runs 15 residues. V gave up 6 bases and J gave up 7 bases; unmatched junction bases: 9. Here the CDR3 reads CASSPGLAGENIQYF. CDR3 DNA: TGTGCCAGCAGCCCCGGGCTAGCGGGGGAGAACATTCAGTACTTC.

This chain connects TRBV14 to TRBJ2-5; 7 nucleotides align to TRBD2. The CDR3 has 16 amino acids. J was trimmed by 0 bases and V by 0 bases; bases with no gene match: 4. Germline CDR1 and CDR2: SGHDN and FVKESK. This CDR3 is CASSQDLGGDQETQYF. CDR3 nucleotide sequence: TGTGCCAGCAGCCAAGATCTGGGGGGGGACCAAGAGACCCAGTACTTC.

The CDR3 sequence is CASSEDRAQNIQYF. CDR3 coding DNA: TGTGCCAGCAGTGAAGACAGGGCTCAAAACATTCAGTACTTC. This rearrangement joins TRBV2 to TRBJ2-4; tentative D call: TRBD1 (6 bases). Trimming took 1 base from V and 5 from J, leaving 9 bases between them. This CDR3 has 14 amino acids. Germline V gene data show CDR1 as SNHLY and CDR2 as FYNNEI.